This TCR beta chain was found in a study of shared clonotypes between healthy human individuals (dated by TCRdb to 2018 to 2020). Regarding the study in general: A couple of women and a few men aged 18 to 49 years were included in the cohort. For each donor, CD4 naive and CD4 memory were each run on three plates, CD8 naive on two plates, and CD8 memory on one plate. To estimate repertoire size and how much clonotype sharing occurs between individuals, the study deeply sequenced the blood TCR repertoires of 4 to 6 healthy adults. Different laboratories and diverse techniques were used to prepare libraries and sequence TCR repertoires, to increase sequencing depth and limit assay-specific biases. Between about 0.9 and 9 billion PBMCs per donor were obtained by leukapheresis.

TCR CDR3 regions were amplified from genomic DNA by multiplex PCR using the deep immunoSEQ assay. For each cell subset, the extracted genomic DNA was distributed evenly across all wells of several immunoSEQ 96-well plates, and each plate served as one replicate. For sorted subsets, roughly 190 ng of genomic DNA, equivalent to 25,000 to 30,000 T cell genomes, went into each replicate PCR. Purified libraries were measured with a Qubit 3.0 fluorometer, size-checked on a Bioanalyzer 2100, and measured again with the KAPA Library Quantification kit. Every immunoSEQ 96-well plate was sequenced on a dedicated single-read 150-cycle Illumina NextSeq 550 flow cell. The original pipeline was this. Because only junctional sequences without quality scores were contained in the immunoSEQ output, filtering matching that applied to full-length reads could not be performed. To assign V/J genes and CDR3, sequences were annotated against IMGT germline references using PyIR, a Python wrapper for IgBLAST v1.9. Reads were removed for weak V/J assignments (E-value above 1e-6), missing CDR3, stop codons, out-of-frame junctions, or ambiguous translated residues. A V3J clonotype was defined by an identical inferred V gene, J gene, and CDR3 amino acid sequence. The percentage overlap between two repertoires was calculated by dividing the number of shared unique clonotypes by the size of the smaller repertoire. Repertoire richness was assessed with RTK rarefaction, the Chao1 estimator, and Recon v2.1 estimates of unobserved clonotypes. For all TCRbeta clonotypes obtained by the gDNA method from a handful of donors, generation probabilities were computed with OLGA. This immuneACCESS table, as held by TCRdb, lists in-frame sequences with V and J called but not all clones. Of the missing ones, under half trace to an unresolved V gene in checked studies; the others have no known cause. Clone size and V and J calls were adopted from that table, with D and trimming inferred from the DNA. The table for this sample lists over 850,000 clones; approximately 80% of them were counted only once. More than 0.5% of the sample is in the top ten clones.

The full study reports these points: Because the study included a small number of donors, the genetic and exposure-history diversity represented was limited. Sampling was limited to blood, and TCR repertoires in tissue likely differ from TCR repertoires in blood. Rarefaction of sorted-subset datasets indicated incomplete sequencing despite the large sequencing depth. Compared with non-shared clonotypes, the clonotypes found in all four sorted-subset donors had higher generation probabilities. Larger estimated clonotype richness was generally found for naive subsets than for memory subsets. Across four donors, approximately 4.6% of naive CD4, around 3.3% of naive CD8, approximately 2.5% of memory CD4, and about 0.44% of memory CD8 clonotypes were shared. Pairwise subsampling indicated that sequencing depth was expected to affect the degree of clonotype sharing among donors.

A note on this clone: The clone's antigen remains unknown. It has no much larger one-base neighbor in the sample; base qualities were not kept.

The donors were healthy, HIV-negative adults who had no recently reported acute infections or vaccinations. Only Caucasian adults living in Nashville, Tennessee, USA were represented among the donors. CD4+ T cells were enriched by magnetic negative selection, after which naive cells were positively selected on CD45RA and the negative fraction was taken as the memory subset. After blood collection by leukapheresis, PBMCs were isolated using Ficoll-Histopaque density gradient centrifugation and then cryopreserved in the vapor phase of liquid nitrogen. Analytical flow cytometry was used to check the purity and quantity of every magnetically sorted T cell population. From each sorted fraction, genomic DNA was isolated and quantified by UV absorbance on a Nanodrop 2000c. CDR1 SGHAT and CDR2 FQNNGV are derived from the germline V gene. The germline V and J ends show losses of 4 bases and 3 bases respectively, and no gene match explains 7 bases of the junction. Spanning cysteine to phenylalanine, the CDR3 consists of 17 amino acids. Only CDR3 DNA is held: 51 bases, read in frame from base 1.

Material: memory CD4+ T cells from PBMCs. The meaning of the sample's cell subset or site label: CD45RA-negative fraction. The chain uses TRBV11-2 and TRBJ2-3; TRBD2 agrees with 13 junctional bases. The source of this sequence is a young man in good health. Some clones in this sample may be carry-over from other donors' samples. The DNA reads TGTGCCAGCAGCTCGGGGACTAGCGGGATCCGAACAGATACGCAGTATTTT. Translated, this is CASSSGTSGIRTDTQYF.